A single sample is the source of the 29 T cell receptor beta chains below, sequenced in a study of T cells in Graves' hyperthyroidism and ophthalmopathy. Amplified TCR beta CDR3 regions came from RNA transcripts. The HTBI set primed first-round TCR CDR3 RT-PCR. TCRdb analysed the multiplex PCR reads with MiXCR anew, one entry per CDR3 protein. The top ten clones hold around a fifth of a sample with around 620,000 distinct CDR3 sequences, 46% of them seen once. Material for sequencing was peripheral blood or thyroid tissue (not recorded which). The receptors stem from an adult woman with Graves' disease, either hyperthyroidism or ophthalmopathy (not recorded which).

This clonotype was seen at least ten times. V usage is TRBV7-2 and J usage is TRBJ2-7; D gene ambiguous. Germline loops: CDR1 SGHTA, CDR2 FQGNSA. The CDR3 runs to 13 residues. Trimming pared 4 bases from V and 2 bases from J, leaving 9 bases between. The CDR3 DNA is TGTGCCAGCAGCTCTACCCGCCCCTACGAGCAGTACTTC. Translating it yields CASSSTRPYEQYF.

The rearrangement uses TRBV11-2 and TRBJ2-7; D assignment may be TRBD1 or TRBD2 (6 bases each). The CDR3 length is 14 residues. Germline lookup yields CDR1 SGHAT and CDR2 FQNNGV. V lost 6 bases and J 2 bases, leaving 14 bases between the germline ends. CDR3 sequence (DNA): TGTGCCAGCAGTTTAATCGGGGGCACCTACGAGCAGTACTTC. Its translation: CASSLIGGTYEQYF.

This clonotype was detected many times. The genes are TRBV7-2 and TRBJ1-2; no clear D gene. This CDR3 is built from 11 residues. The V and J ends lost 5 bases and 10 bases respectively, with 11 bases between them. Germline loops: CDR1 SGHTA, CDR2 FQGNSA. CDR3 sequence (DNA): TGTGCCAGCAGCCCCGCCATAGACTACACCTTC. Protein: CASSPAIDYTF. Using reference TRBV7-2 and TRBJ1-2 for the parts outside the CDR3, the full variable domain is GAGVSQSPSNKVTEKGKDVELRCDPISGHTALYWYRQSLGQGLEFLIYFQGNSAPDKSGLPSDRFSAERTGGSVSTLTIQRTQQEDSAVYLCASSPAIDYTFGSGTRLTVV.

The chain has TRBV10-3 and TRBJ2-7, with 10 positions matching TRBD1. This CDR3 comprises 15 residues. Trimming at V came to 5 bases and at J to 7 bases, leaving 11 bases not matched to a gene. Germline loops: CDR1 ENHRY, CDR2 SYGVKD. CDR3 in amino acids: CAISSWGQGSREQYF. The CDR3 region has the DNA TGTGCCATCAGTTCCTGGGGACAGGGGTCGCGTGAGCAGTACTTC.

The chain uses TRBV24-1 and TRBJ2-2; D may be TRBD2 (7 bases). Looked up from germline, CDR1 is KGHDR and CDR2 is SFDVKD. V was shortened by 4 bases and J by 2 bases, with 13 bases between the two germline ends. The CDR3 is 16 amino acids. The CDR3 coding sequence is TGTGCCACCAGTGACCCGCGGGGGCCAAACACCGGGGAGCTGTTTTTT. Its protein product is CATSDPRGPNTGELFF.

The rearrangement links TRBV7-2 to TRBJ1-5; TRBD1 is a possible D gene (5 bases). V was clipped by 2 bases and J by 0 bases, with 14 bases between them. CDR3 length: 17 amino acids. Germline V gene lookup returns CDR1 SGHTA and CDR2 FQGNSA. As DNA, the CDR3 is TGTGCCAGCAGCTTACGACCCTCGACAGATAGCAATCAGCCCCAGCATTTT. Residues: CASSLRPSTDSNQPQHF.

This clonotype was counted ten times or more. The CDR3 nucleotides are TGCAGCGCCGGTGTATCGGGGAACACCGGGGAGCTGTTTTTT. It is translated as CSAGVSGNTGELFF. The rearrangement joins TRBV29-1 to TRBJ2-2; D is uncertain. CDR3 length: 14 amino acids. V shed 7 bases and J shed 1 base, with 13 bases lying between them. Germline V gene lookup returns CDR1 SQVTM and CDR2 ANQGSEA.

This clonotype was seen once. The V and J genes are TRBV29-1 and TRBJ1-1; TRBD1 agrees at 10 bases. J was trimmed by 1 base and V by 8 bases; bases with no gene match: 4. Germline loops: CDR1 SQVTM, CDR2 ANQGSEA. The CDR3 runs 13 residues. The CDR3 nucleotides are TGCAGCCTGTGGGACAGGGGGAACACTGAAGCTTTCTTT. This translates into CSLWDRGNTEAFF. Full variable domain (outside the CDR3, taken from reference TRBV29-1 and TRBJ1-1): SAVISQKPSRDICQRGTSLTIQCQVDSQVTMMFWYRQQPGQSLTLIATANQGSEATYESGFVIDKFPISRPNLTFSTLTVSNMSPEDSSIYLCSLWDRGNTEAFFGQGTRLTVV.

This clonotype was observed a few times. This chain links TRBV2 with TRBJ1-4; D gene uncertain. Germline CDR1 and CDR2: SNHLY and FYNNEI. The CDR3 loop spans 12 amino acids. Deletions cut 7 bases from V and 4 bases from J, with 7 bases between. CDR3 coding DNA: TGTGCCAGCAACCGGTTTAATGAAAAACTGTTTTTT. This translates into CASNRFNEKLFF. Full variable domain (rest looked up from reference TRBV2 and TRBJ1-4): EPEVTQTPSHQVTQMGQEVILRCVPISNHLYFYWYRQILGQKVEFLVSFYNNEISEKSEIFDDQFSVERPDGSNFTLKIRSTKLEDSAMYFCASNRFNEKLFFGSGTQLSVL.

This clonotype was detected once. The V gene is TRBV19, the J gene TRBJ2-5; D possibly corresponds to TRBD2 (6 bases). CDR3 size: 13 residues. V was shortened by 3 bases and J by 6 bases, with 11 bases between the two germline ends. The germline gives CDR1 LNHDA, CDR2 SQIVND (reference sequence). The CDR3 sequence: CASSIGGRKTQYF. The CDR3 bases are TGTGCCAGTAGTATCGGGGGTCGGAAGACCCAGTACTTC.

The chain combines TRBV29-1 with TRBJ2-5; 7 nucleotides align to TRBD1. The CDR3 has 12 residues. Trimming took 8 bases from V and 5 from J; bases not matched to a gene: 8. CDR1 is SQVTM, CDR2 ANQGSEA, per germline. CDR3 nucleotides: TGCAGCCAATGGGACAGCCAGGAGACCCAGTACTTC. Translated: CSQWDSQETQYF.

There are many counts of this clonotype. The chain employs TRBV6-6 and TRBJ1-2; D call uncertain. Germline CDR1 is MNHNY and CDR2 is SVGAGI (reference sequence). This CDR3 contains 16 residues. V was shortened by 1 base and J by 5 bases, with 17 bases between the two germline ends. The CDR3 DNA is TGTGCCAGCAGTTACTTGAGAGACACTACCGATTATGGCTACACCTTC. This codes for CASSYLRDTTDYGYTF.

The chain couples TRBV29-1 to TRBJ1-1; D remains unclear. Germline CDR1 SQVTM, CDR2 ANQGSEA. Trimming cost V 7 bases and J 1 base, with 19 bases left between them. CDR3 length equals 15 residues. The DNA of the CDR3 is TGCAGCGCCAGAACACCCGTCGGGGAGAACACTGAAGCTTTCTTT. Translation gives CSARTPVGENTEAFF.

This clonotype has a count of ten or more. This chain links TRBV7-2 with TRBJ1-5; D not resolved. Germline V gene sequence: CDR1 SGHTA, CDR2 FQGNSA. The V and J ends lost 2 bases and 6 bases respectively, with 8 bases between them. The CDR3 runs 13 residues. The CDR3 sequence: CASSLIIGQPQHF. The CDR3 DNA sequence: TGTGCCAGCAGCTTAATTATAGGTCAGCCCCAGCATTTT. The full variable domain, rest sourced from reference TRBV7-2 and TRBJ1-5, is GAGVSQSPSNKVTEKGKDVELRCDPISGHTALYWYRQSLGQGLEFLIYFQGNSAPDKSGLPSDRFSAERTGGSVSTLTIQRTQQEDSAVYLCASSLIIGQPQHFGDGTRLSIL.

Only one count was recorded for this clonotype. The V and J genes are TRBV2 and TRBJ1-4, with 8 bases identical to TRBD1. Germline loops: CDR1 SNHLY, CDR2 FYNNEI. V trimming: 4 bases; J trimming: 1 base; junction bases outside the gene matches: 2. CDR3 length: 15 amino acids. CDR3 residues: CASSADRGTNEKLFF. CDR3 DNA sequence: TGTGCCAGCAGTGCCGACAGGGGAACTAATGAAAAACTGTTTTTT.

On this clonotype itself: The missing conserved phenylalanine or tryptophan at the end of this CDR3 makes a read error likely. The DNA is left out, because the CDR3 cannot be placed on it with certainty; the CDR3 is given as TCRdb lists it. The rearrangement uses TRBV2 and TRBJ1-2. Germline CDR1 and CDR2: SNHLY and FYNNEI. Inclusive of both ends, the CDR3 amounts to 11 amino acids. The CDR3 is CASSPNYGHTL.

The chain couples TRBV25-1 to TRBJ2-6, with D perhaps TRBD1 or TRBD2 (5 bases each). Germline V gene lookup returns CDR1 MGHDK and CDR2 SYGVNS. There are 17 residues in the CDR3. Trimming took 4 bases from V and 1 from J, leaving 14 bases between them. The CDR3 spells CASSARREGSGANVLTF. For the CDR3, the DNA is TGTGCCAGCAGTGCTAGGCGCGAGGGGTCTGGGGCCAACGTCCTGACTTTC.

This clonotype came up once. The gene calls are TRBV29-1 and TRBJ1-6; D not certain. The germline V gene encodes CDR1 SQVTM and CDR2 ANQGSEA. Between the trimmed V and J ends, which lost 7 bases and 8 bases, there was a span of 15 bases. The CDR3 has 13 residues. CDR3 bases: TGCAGCGCATCTTCGGCGGTTGATTCACCCCTCCACTTT. The encoded protein is CSASSAVDSPLHF.

The chain couples TRBV20-1 to TRBJ2-7, with a possible D match to TRBD2 (5 bases). The ends were cut back, 3 bases at V and 6 bases at J, with 15 bases in the middle. The length of the CDR3 is 13 residues. Germline CDR1 reads DFQATT; CDR2 reads SNEGSKA (reference sequence). The CDR3 here is CSASIPTSLEQYF. In nucleotides, the CDR3 is TGCAGTGCTAGTATCCCCACTAGTCTCGAGCAGTACTTC.

As concerns this clonotype: Given a much more abundant clone one base away, this may be a read error. This CDR3 is CVTLRGAGYGYTF. In DNA, the CDR3 is TGTGTCACCCTTAGAGGGGCTGGCTATGGCTACACCTTC. The V gene is TRBV6-5, the J gene TRBJ1-2; D is perhaps TRBD1 (5 bases). This CDR3 has 13 residues. CDR1 is MNHEY, CDR2 SVGAGI, per germline.

This clonotype came up many times. J is TRBJ2-7 and V is TRBV20-1, with no clear D. Germline CDR1 DFQATT, CDR2 SNEGSKA (reference sequence). The CDR3 has 13 residues. The V gene lost 2 bases and the J gene lost 4 bases, with 12 bases spanning the gap. This CDR3 is CSARSPGLYEQYF. In DNA form, the CDR3 reads TGCAGTGCTAGAAGCCCCGGGTTGTACGAGCAGTACTTC.

This chain uses TRBV20-1 with TRBJ2-5; 8 bases line up with TRBD1. This CDR3 spans 15 amino acids. The germline V gene has CDR1 DFQATT and CDR2 SNEGSKA (reference sequence). V was clipped by 0 bases and J by 9 bases; unmatched bases: 12. CDR3 bases: TGCAGTGCTAGAGATAACAGGGGGAGCAATCAGCCCCAGTACTTC. Amino acid sequence: CSARDNRGSNQPQYF.

V and J are TRBV7-2 and TRBJ2-7, with no clear D. The CDR3 has 14 residues. Germline CDR1 SGHTA, CDR2 FQGNSA. V lost 1 base and J lost 0, with 7 bases in between. The CDR3 here is CASSLDAPSYEQYF. The CDR3 coding sequence is TGTGCCAGCAGCTTAGACGCCCCCTCCTACGAGCAGTACTTC.

The chain recombines TRBV7-2 with TRBJ1-2; D remains unclear. The germline gives CDR1 SGHTA, CDR2 FQGNSA. V lost 5 bases and J 6 bases, leaving 16 bases between the germline ends. The CDR3 spans 14 residues. The CDR3 coding sequence is TGTGCCAGCAGCGACCGGTCGGGCCATAATGGCTACACCTTC. Encoded protein: CASSDRSGHNGYTF.

This clonotype is a singleton in its sample. The junction departs from germline at one end; a sequencing error may be responsible. The rearrangement uses TRBV9 and TRBJ2-7; TRBD2 aligns across 7 bases. The CDR3 is 14 residues long. Looked up from germline, CDR1 is SGDLS and CDR2 is YYNGEE. The CDR3 loop reads CAGSPRGTNYEQYF. For the CDR3, the DNA is TGTGCCGGCAGCCCCAGAGGGACTAACTACGAACAGTACTTC.

This clonotype appeared many times. This chain connects TRBV4-2 to TRBJ1-1; 7 nucleotides agree with TRBD1. Germline V gives CDR1 LGHNA, CDR2 YNFKEQ. The length of the CDR3 is 14 residues. V was pared by 6 bases and J by 4 bases, with 8 bases of the junction left unmatched. This CDR3 is CASRLRQGTTEAFF. In DNA, the CDR3 is TGTGCCAGCAGGCTCCGACAGGGTACCACTGAAGCTTTCTTT.

In its sample, this clonotype was seen many times. The CDR3: CAISGGQETQYF. The CDR3 DNA reads as TGTGCCATCAGTGGGGGACAAGAGACCCAGTACTTC. V usage is TRBV10-3 and J usage is TRBJ2-5; D gene ambiguous. The CDR3 has 12 residues. In germline, CDR1 is ENHRY, CDR2 SYGVKD. V was cut by 4 bases and J by 2 bases, with 5 bases left in between.

In this sample, this clonotype turned up many times. V gene TRBV6-1 combines with J gene TRBJ1-2; the match to TRBD1 covers 8 bases. This CDR3 contains 14 residues. The germline V gene encodes CDR1 MNHNS and CDR2 SASEGT. Trimming removed 5 bases from V and 8 bases from J; junction bases left unmatched: 10. CDR3 sequence reads: CASSWTGNRLGYTF. In DNA, the CDR3 is TGTGCCAGCAGTTGGACAGGGAATCGACTAGGCTACACCTTC.

The chain recombines TRBV5-1 with TRBJ1-6; 9 bases fit TRBD1. The CDR3 runs 12 residues. Germline V gene sequence: CDR1 SGHRS, CDR2 YFSETQ. Trimming took 4 bases from V and 18 from J; bases not matched to a gene: 8. The CDR3 loop reads CASSLGQGHGHF. The CDR3 DNA reads as TGCGCCAGCAGCCTAGGACAGGGGCATGGCCACTTT.